The entry below describes one TCR beta chain. The data are from a study of blood T cell repertoires in COVID-19. Study overall: Acute-phase and convalescent COVID-19 samples originated in the United States, Italy and Spain.

The CDR3 loop spans 15 amino acids. Germline CDR1 reads SGHTA; CDR2 reads FQGTGA. V was clipped by 3 bases and J by 9 bases; unmatched bases: 7. As processed by the authors: The assay estimated nucleated cells by amplifying reference gene primers. Some clones are missing from TCRdb's copy, which holds only in-frame ones; the method was immunoSEQ multiplex PCR. The V and J calls and clone size were taken over from that table, and D and trimming were inferred from the DNA. In the table there are roughly 300,000 clones, 75% to 95% of which are singletons. The TCR sequence derives from a woman aged 30 to 39 with COVID-19, enrolled during active disease. Sequences were obtained from peripheral blood. The chain carries TRBV7-3 and TRBJ2-1; 11 bases align to TRBD1. The CDR3 spells CASSLQGQGAFEQFF. CDR3 DNA sequence: TGTGCCAGCAGCTTGCAAGGACAGGGGGCTTTTGAGCAGTTCTTC.